The 3 T cell receptor delta chains presented below share a single source sample, sequenced in a study of delta chains in infants with herpesvirus infections. PBMC RNA was reverse transcribed using gamma-chain- and delta-chain-specific primers. With CATT, TCRdb re-called clones from the RT-PCR reads. The repertoire consists of fewer than 350 delta-chain clones, with about a sixth occurring once and the leading ten covering about two fifths. Source: peripheral blood, taken at time point 1 of longitudinal follow-up. The origin of the receptors is a human donor who was a Ugandan infant, either HIV-exposed or HIV-unexposed (not recorded which).

This clone was detected only a few times. A far larger clone is one base from this, pointing to a likely read error. In DNA, the CDR3 is TGTGCTCTTGGGGAACTACGGATCCTGGGGGGCGACACCGATAAACGCATCTTT. It codes for CALGELRILGGDTDKRIF. This chain links TRDV1 with TRDJ1; 7 bases agree with TRDD3. CDR1 and CDR2 from the germline V gene are TSWWSYY and QGS. The CDR3 is 18 residues long.

Regarding this clone: A read error likely explains this, since a far larger clone differs by one base. The chain has TRDV1 and TRDJ1, with 9 bases identical to TRDD3. J lost 0 bases, V lost 2 bases, and 16 bases had no gene match. The CDR3 is 20 amino acids. Germline CDR1 reads TSWWSYY; CDR2 reads QGS. The CDR3 coding sequence is TGTGCTCTTGGGGAAGGAATACAACTGGGGATACGGAGGTACACCGATAAACTCATCTTT. Amino acid sequence: CALGEGIQLGIRRYTDKLIF.

This clone was detected a few times. J is TRDJ1 and V is TRDV1; D perhaps matches TRDD3 (6 bases). This CDR3 spans 18 amino acids. The germline V gene encodes CDR1 TSWWSYY and CDR2 QGS. Trimming stripped 1 base from V and 8 bases from J, with 26 bases between. The CDR3 is CALGEPSPQVPSGEKLIF. DNA of the CDR3: TGTGCTCTTGGGGAACCATCCCCCCAGGTACCCTCGGGGGAAAAACTCATCTTT.